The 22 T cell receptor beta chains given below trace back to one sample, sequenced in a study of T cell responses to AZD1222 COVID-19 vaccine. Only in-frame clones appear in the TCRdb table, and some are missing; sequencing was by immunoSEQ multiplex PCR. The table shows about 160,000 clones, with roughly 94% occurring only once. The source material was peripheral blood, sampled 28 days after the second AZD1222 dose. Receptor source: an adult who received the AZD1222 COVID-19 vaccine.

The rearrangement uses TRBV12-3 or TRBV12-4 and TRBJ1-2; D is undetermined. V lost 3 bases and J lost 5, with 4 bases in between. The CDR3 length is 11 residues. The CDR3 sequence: CASSFSYGYTF. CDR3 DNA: TGTGCCAGCAGTTTTAGTTATGGCTACACCTTC.

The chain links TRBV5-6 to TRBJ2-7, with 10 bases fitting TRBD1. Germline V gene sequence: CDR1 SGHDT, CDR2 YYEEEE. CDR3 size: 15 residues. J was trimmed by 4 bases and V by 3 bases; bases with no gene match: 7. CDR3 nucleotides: TGTGCCAGCAGCTCCAGACCGGGACAGGGGTACGAGCAGTACTTC. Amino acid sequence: CASSSRPGQGYEQYF.

CDR3 in DNA: TGTGCCAGCAGTTCAACTGGACAGGGGGGCCCTCGGGGTGAGCAGTTCTTC. Translated: CASSSTGQGGPRGEQFF. The chain couples TRBV6-2 or TRBV6-3 to TRBJ2-1, with 10 bases fitting TRBD1. Per germline, CDR1 MNHEY and CDR2 SVGEGT. The CDR3 is 17 residues long. Unmatched junction bases numbered 15, after V lost 4 bases and J lost 9 bases.

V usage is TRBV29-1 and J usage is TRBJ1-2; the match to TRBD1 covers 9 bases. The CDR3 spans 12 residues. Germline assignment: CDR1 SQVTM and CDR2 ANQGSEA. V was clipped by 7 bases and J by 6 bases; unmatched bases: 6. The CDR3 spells CSAGTGIDGYTF. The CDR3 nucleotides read TGCAGCGCCGGGACAGGGATTGATGGCTACACCTTC.

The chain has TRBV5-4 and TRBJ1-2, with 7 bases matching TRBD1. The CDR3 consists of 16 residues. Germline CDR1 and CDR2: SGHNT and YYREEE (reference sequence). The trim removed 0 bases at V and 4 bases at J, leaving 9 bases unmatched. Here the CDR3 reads CASSLDFGTDPYGYTF. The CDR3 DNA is TGTGCCAGCAGCTTGGATTTTGGGACAGACCCCTATGGCTACACCTTC.

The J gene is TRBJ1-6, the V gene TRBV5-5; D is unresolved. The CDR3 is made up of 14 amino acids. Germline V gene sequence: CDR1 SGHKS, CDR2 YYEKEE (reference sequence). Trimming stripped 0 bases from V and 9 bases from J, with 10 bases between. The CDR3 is CASSLGGGSSPLHF. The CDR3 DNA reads TGTGCCAGCAGCTTGGGTGGCGGGAGTTCACCCCTCCACTTT. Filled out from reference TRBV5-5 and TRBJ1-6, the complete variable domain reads DAGVTQSPTHLIKTRGQQVTLRCSPISGHKSVSWYQQVLGQGPQFIFQYYEKEERGRGNFPDRFSARQFPNYSSELNVNALLLGDSALYLCASSLGGGSSPLHFGNGTRLTVT.

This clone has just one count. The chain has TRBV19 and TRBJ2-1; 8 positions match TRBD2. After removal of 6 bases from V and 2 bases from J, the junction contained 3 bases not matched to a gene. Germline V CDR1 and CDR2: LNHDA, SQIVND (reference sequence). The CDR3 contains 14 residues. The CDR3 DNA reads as TGTGCCAGTAGGGGACTAGTGGCCTACAATGAGCAGTTCTTC. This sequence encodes CASRGLVAYNEQFF.

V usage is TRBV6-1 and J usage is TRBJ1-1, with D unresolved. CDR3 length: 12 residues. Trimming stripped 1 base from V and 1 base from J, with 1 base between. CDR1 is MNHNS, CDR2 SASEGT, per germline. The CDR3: CASSEENTEAFF. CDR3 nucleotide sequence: TGTGCCAGCAGTGAAGAGAACACTGAAGCTTTCTTT.

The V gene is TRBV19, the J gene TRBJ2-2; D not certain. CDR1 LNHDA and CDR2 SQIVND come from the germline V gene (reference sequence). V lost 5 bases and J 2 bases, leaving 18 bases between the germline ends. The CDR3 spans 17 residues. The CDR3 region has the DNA TGTGCCAGTAGTGTTTCGTTTTGGGCTGCAAACACCGGGGAGCTGTTTTTT. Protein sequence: CASSVSFWAANTGELFF.

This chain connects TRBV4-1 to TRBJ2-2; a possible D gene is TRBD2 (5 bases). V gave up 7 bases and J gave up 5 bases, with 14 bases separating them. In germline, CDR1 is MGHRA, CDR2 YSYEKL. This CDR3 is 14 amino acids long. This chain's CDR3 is CASTRPGGTGELFF. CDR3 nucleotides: TGCGCCAGCACCCGACCCGGCGGGACCGGGGAGCTGTTTTTT.

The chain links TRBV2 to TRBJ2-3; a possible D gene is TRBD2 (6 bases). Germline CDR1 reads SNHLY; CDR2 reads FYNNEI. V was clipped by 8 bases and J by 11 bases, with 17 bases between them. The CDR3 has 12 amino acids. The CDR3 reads CASVPAGMGQYF. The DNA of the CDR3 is TGTGCCAGCGTCCCCGCGGGGATGGGGCAGTATTTT.

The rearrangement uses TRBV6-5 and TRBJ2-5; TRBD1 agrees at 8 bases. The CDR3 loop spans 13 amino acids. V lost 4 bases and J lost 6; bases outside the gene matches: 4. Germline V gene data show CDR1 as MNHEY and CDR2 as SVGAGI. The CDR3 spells CASSSQGEKTQYF. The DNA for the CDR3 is TGTGCCAGCAGTTCACAGGGGGAAAAGACCCAGTACTTC.

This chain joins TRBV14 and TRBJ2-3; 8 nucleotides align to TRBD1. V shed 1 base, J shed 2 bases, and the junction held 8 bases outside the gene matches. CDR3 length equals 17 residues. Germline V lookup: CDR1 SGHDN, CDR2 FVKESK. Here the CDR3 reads CASSQAGQGQATDTQYF. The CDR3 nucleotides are TGTGCCAGCAGCCAAGCCGGACAGGGCCAGGCCACAGATACGCAGTATTTT.

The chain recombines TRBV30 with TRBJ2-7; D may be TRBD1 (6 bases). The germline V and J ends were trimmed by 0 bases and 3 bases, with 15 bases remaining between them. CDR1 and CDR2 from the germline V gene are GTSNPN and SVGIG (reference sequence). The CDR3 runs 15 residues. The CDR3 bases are TGTGCCTGGAGTGTCGGGTGGGGGCTAAGCTACGAGCAGTACTTC. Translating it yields CAWSVGWGLSYEQYF.

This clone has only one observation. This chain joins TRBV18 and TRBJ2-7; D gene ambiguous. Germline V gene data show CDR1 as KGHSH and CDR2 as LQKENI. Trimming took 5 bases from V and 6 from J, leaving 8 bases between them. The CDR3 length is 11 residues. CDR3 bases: TGTGCCAGCTCAGTAGAACGCGAGCAGTACTTC. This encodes CASSVEREQYF.

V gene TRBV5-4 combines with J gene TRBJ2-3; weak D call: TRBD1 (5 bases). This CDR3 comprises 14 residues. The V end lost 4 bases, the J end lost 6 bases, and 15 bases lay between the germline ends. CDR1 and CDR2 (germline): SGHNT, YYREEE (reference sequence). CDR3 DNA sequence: TGTGCCAGCAGCCCCCGGCAGGGTCGGGATACGCAGTATTTT. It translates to CASSPRQGRDTQYF.

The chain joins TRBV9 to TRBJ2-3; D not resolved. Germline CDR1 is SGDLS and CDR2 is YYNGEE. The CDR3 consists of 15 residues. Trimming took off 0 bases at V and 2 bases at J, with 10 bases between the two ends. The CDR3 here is CASSVGSLSTDTQYF. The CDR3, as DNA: TGTGCCAGCAGCGTAGGGAGCCTTTCCACAGATACGCAGTATTTT.

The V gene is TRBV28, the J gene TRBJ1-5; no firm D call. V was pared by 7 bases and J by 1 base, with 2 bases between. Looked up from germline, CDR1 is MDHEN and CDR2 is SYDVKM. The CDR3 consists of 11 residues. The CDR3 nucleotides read TGTGCCAGCAAGAGCAATCAGCCCCAGCATTTT. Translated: CASKSNQPQHF.

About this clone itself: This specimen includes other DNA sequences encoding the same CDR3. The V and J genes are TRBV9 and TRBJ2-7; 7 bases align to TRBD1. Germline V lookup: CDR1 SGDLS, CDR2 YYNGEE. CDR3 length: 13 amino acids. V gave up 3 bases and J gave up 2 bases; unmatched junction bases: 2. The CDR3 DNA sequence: TGTGCCAGCAGCGCCCAGGGGGCCTACGAGCAGTACTTC. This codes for CASSAQGAYEQYF. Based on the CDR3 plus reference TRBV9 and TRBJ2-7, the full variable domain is DSGVTQTPKHLITATGQRVTLRCSPRSGDLSVYWYQQSLDQGLQFLIQYYNGEERAKGNILERFSAQQFPDLHSELNLSSLELGDSALYFCASSAQGAYEQYFGPGTRLTVT.

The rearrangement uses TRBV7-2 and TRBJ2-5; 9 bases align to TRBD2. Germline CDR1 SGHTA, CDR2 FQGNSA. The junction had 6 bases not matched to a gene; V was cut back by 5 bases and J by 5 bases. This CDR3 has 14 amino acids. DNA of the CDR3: TGTGCCAGCAGCGTTAGCGGGAGTTTTGAGACCCAGTACTTC. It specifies CASSVSGSFETQYF.

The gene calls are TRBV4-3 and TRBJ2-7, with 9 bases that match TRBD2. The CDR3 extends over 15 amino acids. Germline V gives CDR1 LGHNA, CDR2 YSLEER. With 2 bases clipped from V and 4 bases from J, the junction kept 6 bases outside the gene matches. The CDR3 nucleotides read TGCGCCAGCAGCCAACAGCCGGGACTAGCATACGAGCAGTACTTC. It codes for CASSQQPGLAYEQYF.

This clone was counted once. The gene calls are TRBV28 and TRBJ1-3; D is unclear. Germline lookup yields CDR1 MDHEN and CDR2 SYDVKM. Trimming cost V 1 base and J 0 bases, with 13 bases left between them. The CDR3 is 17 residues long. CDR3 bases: TGTGCCAGCAGTTTATATACGGAGATTTCCTCTGGAAACACCATATATTTT. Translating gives CASSLYTEISSGNTIYF.